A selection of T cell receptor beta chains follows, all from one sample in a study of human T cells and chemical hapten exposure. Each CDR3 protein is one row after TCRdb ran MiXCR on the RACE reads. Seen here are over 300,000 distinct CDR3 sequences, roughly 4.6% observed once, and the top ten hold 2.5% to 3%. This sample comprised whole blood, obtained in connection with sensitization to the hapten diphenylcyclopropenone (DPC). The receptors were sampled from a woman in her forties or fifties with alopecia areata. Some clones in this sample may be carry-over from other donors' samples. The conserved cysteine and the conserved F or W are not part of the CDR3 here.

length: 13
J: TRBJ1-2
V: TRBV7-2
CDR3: ASTPRTASNYGYT

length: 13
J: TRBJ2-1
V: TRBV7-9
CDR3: ASTSGTSNPNEQF

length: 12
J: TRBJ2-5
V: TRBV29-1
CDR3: SGGWLTRGGTQY

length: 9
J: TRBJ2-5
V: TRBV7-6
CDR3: ASTFSETQY

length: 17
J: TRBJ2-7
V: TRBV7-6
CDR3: ASSFLTSPGLAGDYEQY

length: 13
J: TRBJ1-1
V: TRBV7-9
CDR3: ASSLVTGMNTEAF

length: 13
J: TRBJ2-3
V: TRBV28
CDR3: ASSLTAGEADTQY

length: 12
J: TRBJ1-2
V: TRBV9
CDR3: ASSGRGSGSGYT

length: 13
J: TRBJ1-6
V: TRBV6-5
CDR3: ASSRTSGHNSPLH

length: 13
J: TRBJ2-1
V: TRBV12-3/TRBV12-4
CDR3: ASSLGRGTFNEQF

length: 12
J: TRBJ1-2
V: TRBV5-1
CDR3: ASSLTTANYGYT

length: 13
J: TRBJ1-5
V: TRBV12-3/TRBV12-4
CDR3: ASSLIGDSNQPQH

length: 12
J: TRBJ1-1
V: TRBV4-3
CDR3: ASSQDGTAIEAF

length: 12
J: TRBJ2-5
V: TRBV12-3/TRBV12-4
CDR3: ASTGDRRGETQY

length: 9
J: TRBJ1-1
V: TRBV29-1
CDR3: SVADGREAF